Sequencing of this T cell receptor beta chain was carried out in a study of blood T cells in healthy people across ages. Study outcomes and limitations: As age increased, TCR beta diversity per million T cells fell in a roughly linear fashion.

With a J-beta primer mix and a sample-barcoded 5' primer, a second PCR ran roughly 6 to 11 cycles. Every sample gave at least 3 million paired-end reads containing CDR3. TCRdb used MiXCR to reprocess the 5' RACE reads, holding one entry per CDR3 protein. The table records roughly 1.9 million distinct CDR3 sequences, 39% of them present only once. V was shortened by 0 bases and J by 0 bases, with 6 bases between the two germline ends. Germline V gene sequence: CDR1 SGHRS, CDR2 YFSETQ. This CDR3 is built from 14 residues. Worth noting for this clonotype: No antigen is known for it.

The chain recombines TRBV5-1 with TRBJ1-2, with D unresolved. Sequencing used blood. The origin of this receptor is a human donor in good health. Written as DNA, the CDR3 is TGCGCCAGCAGCTTGGATGACACTAACTATGGCTACACCTTC. Translating gives CASSLDDTNYGYTF.